Sequencing of this T cell receptor beta chain was carried out in a study of patients and donors after allogeneic stem cell transplantation. In TCRdb, the RT-PCR reads were re-called with MiXCR into one record per CDR3 protein. Of about 230,000 distinct CDR3 sequences in the sample, 13% to 15% were seen once. The table lists this clonotype with many counts. V lost 0 bases, J lost 8 bases, and 2 bases lay in between. This CDR3 spans 11 amino acids. The germline gives CDR1 SGHVS, CDR2 FQNEAQ. The gene calls are TRBV7-8 and TRBJ2-1, with D unresolved. The clonotype was recovered from a human donor who was either an allogeneic HSCT recipient or a stem cell or donor lymphocyte infusion donor (not recorded which). It is not recorded whose cells these are; they may come from a transplant donor. The sample comprised blood, either unsorted or a sorted T cell fraction (not recorded which). CDR3: CASSLAYEQFF. CDR3 nucleotide sequence: TGTGCCAGCAGCTTAGCCTATGAGCAGTTCTTC.